This T cell receptor (beta chain) was found in a study of beta chain features in type 1 diabetes. It was one heparinised blood draw, averaging about 116 mL, that each donor gave. Based on CD45RO/CCR7/CD25/CD127/CD95/CD27, CD4+ regulatory, stem cell-like memory, naive and central memory cells were sorted. Broader study findings: Sequencing of cDNA might inflate the share of cells that strongly express TCR. TCRB CDR3s were moderately but significantly shorter in Type 1 diabetes patients in all four CD4+ subsets.

Germline V gene data show CDR1 as SQVTM and CDR2 as ANQGSEA. The trim removed 6 bases at V and 4 bases at J, leaving 7 bases unmatched. This CDR3 has 13 residues. This clone has at least ten counts. Antigen specificity is unknown. Investigators reverse transcribed all isolated RNA, so they sequenced expressed TCRB transcripts. Some clones are missing from TCRdb's copy, which holds only in-frame ones; the method was immunoSEQ multiplex PCR. The sample consists of 250,000 to 350,000 clones, approximately 10% of them appearing once. V and J are TRBV29-1 and TRBJ1-2; TRBD1 matches 8 bases. The TCR comes from a woman between 25 and 40 years old in good health. Specimen: naive CD4+ T cells from blood. The CDR3 loop reads CSVSQGTGYGYTF. The CDR3 DNA follows: TGCAGCGTGTCCCAGGGGACAGGCTATGGCTACACCTTC.